These T cell receptor beta chains were read from a single sample in a study of sequential checkpoint blockade in melanoma. The assay was immunoSEQ multiplex PCR, and TCRdb's table has in-frame clones only and misses some. The data show 31,000 or so clones, less than 90% seen once. Here the sequenced sample was CD8+ T cells sorted from blood (inferred from file names), taken from a patient given nivolumab and ipilimumab in sequence. The receptors originated from a human donor with melanoma. Each CDR3 is given with its conserved first and last residue. The D gene is left open where the match is weak. The listing skips clone size in some rows; elsewhere it reads once, few, many or a size class.

v_gene,abundance,j_gene,d_gene,CDR3aa,CDR3nt
TRBV6-1,-,TRBJ2-5,-,CASSPTRGKETQYF,TGTGCCAGCAGTCCAACCAGGGGAAAGGAGACCCAGTACTTC
TRBV18,once,TRBJ2-7,TRBD1,CASSANQGAYEQYF,TGTGCCAGCTCAGCTAATCAGGGGGCCTACGAGCAGTACTTC
TRBV7-8,-,TRBJ1-4,-,CASSIAASVNEKLFF,TGTGCCAGCAGCATCGCAGCGAGTGTTAATGAAAAACTGTTTTTT
TRBV2,-,TRBJ1-1,-,CASSESWTPMNTEAFF,TGTGCCAGCAGTGAATCTTGGACACCCATGAACACTGAAGCTTTCTTT
TRBV5-6,-,TRBJ1-4,-,CASSLDRVDEKLFF,TGTGCCAGCAGCTTGGACAGGGTGGATGAAAAACTGTTTTTT
TRBV7-6,-,TRBJ2-7,-,CASSLQGAGGGRAYEQYF,TGTGCCAGCAGCTTACAGGGGGCCGGCGGCGGGAGGGCCTACGAGCAGTACTTC
TRBV6-5,-,TRBJ1-2,-,CASSYAGGGGADGYTF,TGTGCCAGCAGTTACGCCGGGGGGGGAGGGGCAGATGGCTACACCTTC
TRBV5-1,few,TRBJ1-5,-,CASSRTAGNQPQHF,TGCGCCAGCAGCCGGACAGCGGGCAATCAGCCCCAGCATTTT
TRBV10-1,-,TRBJ2-7,-,CASSESGGALYEQYF,TGCGCCAGCAGTGAGAGTGGCGGAGCCCTTTACGAGCAGTACTTC
TRBV9,-,TRBJ2-7,-,CASSVGLELYEQYF,TGTGCCAGCAGCGTAGGCCTAGAGCTCTACGAGCAGTACTTC
TRBV5-8,once,TRBJ2-7,-,CASSPNTYEQYF,TGTGCCAGCAGCCCAAACACCTACGAGCAGTACTTC
TRBV7-2,-,TRBJ1-2,TRBD1,CASSSRGPGYGYTF,TGTGCCAGCAGCTCTAGGGGGCCCGGGTATGGCTACACCTTC
TRBV21-1,-,TRBJ2-3,-,CASSKQGMVTDTQYF,TGTGCCAGCAGCAAACAGGGAATGGTAACAGATACGCAGTATTTT
TRBV4-3,once,TRBJ2-1,TRBD2,CASSQGLALNNEQFF,TGCGCCAGCAGCCAAGGACTAGCGCTAAACAATGAGCAGTTCTTC
TRBV28,-,TRBJ2-7,-,CASSLSQEAYEQYF,TGTGCCAGCAGTTTAAGCCAGGAGGCCTACGAGCAGTACTTC